This T cell receptor (beta chain) was observed in a study of shared clonotypes between healthy human individuals. Germline V lookup: CDR1 MNHEY, CDR2 SVGAGI. The length of the CDR3 is 14 residues. V was trimmed by 2 bases and J by 8 bases, leaving 12 bases between them. CD4+ cells underwent separation, giving CD45RA+ naive and CD45RA-negative memory subsets. Study-level findings and limits: Relative to their counterparts shared across all four donors, non-shared clonotypes exhibited diminished generation probabilities. Only a few donors were included, so the genetic and exposure-history diversity represented was limited. Richness estimates generally favored naive over memory subsets.

The assay was immunoSEQ multiplex PCR, and TCRdb's table has in-frame clones only and misses some. The data hold roughly 680,000 clones, with 72% observed a single time. Notes on this clone: Its antigen is not known.

Source material: memory CD4+ T cells sorted from blood. Subset described: CD45RA-negative fraction. This sequence was found in a woman aged 30 to 39 in good health. The chain couples TRBV6-5 to TRBJ1-4; D uncertain. CDR3 amino acids: CASSYDLRGEKLFF. CDR3 coding DNA: TGTGCCAGCAGTTACGATTTGAGAGGGGAAAAACTGTTTTTT.